Listed here are 8 T cell receptor beta chains from one sample, sequenced in a study of blood T cell repertoires in COVID-19. Libraries were prepared by immunoSEQ multiplex PCR; TCRdb keeps only in-frame clonotypes and omits some of them. The table records roughly 260,000 clones, about 90% of them present only once. The sequenced sample consisted of peripheral blood. Receptors were obtained from a person under 35 with COVID-19, enrolled during active disease.

The CDR3 reads CASSRVGSNQPQHF. In nucleotides, the CDR3 is TGTGCCAGCAGCCGAGTCGGGAGCAATCAGCCCCAGCATTTT. The J gene is TRBJ1-5, the V gene TRBV7-9; D uncertain. V was pared by 5 bases and J by 1 base, with 9 bases between. The length of the CDR3 is 14 residues. The germline gives CDR1 SEHNR, CDR2 FQNEAQ (reference sequence). Complete variable domain (other parts from reference TRBV7-9 and TRBJ1-5): DTGVSQNPRHKITKRGQNVTFRCDPISEHNRLYWYRQTLGQGPEFLTYFQNEAQLEKSRLLSDRFSAERPKGSFSTLEIQRTEQGDSAMYLCASSRVGSNQPQHFGDGTRLSIL.

This sequence joins TRBV28 and TRBJ2-7; TRBD1 matches 9 bases. V dropped 3 bases and J dropped 3; count of bases not matched to a gene: 15. The CDR3 sequence is 18 residues long. Germline CDR1 reads MDHEN; CDR2 reads SYDVKM. The CDR3 sequence: CASSFGEDRGEKGYEQYF. CDR3 DNA: TGTGCCAGCAGTTTTGGGGAGGACAGGGGAGAAAAAGGCTACGAGCAGTACTTC.

This clone was seen only once. The CDR3 sequence is CASSVRGSLDGYTF. In nucleotides, the CDR3 is TGTGCCAGCAGTGTGCGGGGGAGCCTAGATGGCTACACCTTC. The chain couples TRBV6-2 or TRBV6-3 to TRBJ1-2; D may be TRBD1 (5 bases). The CDR3 consists of 14 residues. Germline loops: CDR1 MNHEY, CDR2 SVGEGT. The V end was cut by 5 bases, the J end by 6 bases, with 16 bases between.

The count of this clone is one. The J gene is TRBJ2-5, the V gene TRBV4-2; 7 positions match TRBD1. With 0 bases clipped from V and 5 bases from J, the junction kept 9 bases outside the gene matches. The length of the CDR3 is 16 residues. Per the germline V gene, CDR1 is LGHNA and CDR2 is YNFKEQ. This CDR3 is CASSQDRTGVRETQYF. The CDR3 DNA follows: TGTGCCAGCAGCCAAGATAGGACAGGCGTTAGGGAGACCCAGTACTTC.

The CDR3 loop is CASSLGVGGSPLHF. The CDR3 DNA is TGTGCCAGCAGTTTGGGGGTCGGGGGATCACCCCTCCACTTT. V and J are TRBV27 and TRBJ1-6; tentative D call: TRBD1 (5 bases). From germline, CDR1 is MNHEY and CDR2 SMNVEV (reference sequence). V was clipped by 3 bases and J by 10 bases, with 13 bases between them. The CDR3 runs to 14 residues.

This chain uses TRBV10-2 with TRBJ2-1, with D hard to call. The CDR3 has 15 amino acids. From germline, CDR1 is WSHSY and CDR2 SAAADI. V was pared by 7 bases and J by 0 bases, with 13 bases between. CDR3: CASIYEISSYNEQFF. In DNA form, the CDR3 reads TGCGCCAGCATATACGAGATAAGCTCCTACAATGAGCAGTTCTTC.

The V and J genes are TRBV5-1 and TRBJ1-1; the D gene is possibly TRBD1 (6 bases). This CDR3 has 14 residues. The germline CDR1 and CDR2 sequences are SGHRS and YFSETQ. Trimming removed 6 bases at V and 1 base at J, with 13 bases between. This chain's CDR3 is CASNPQGSNTEAFF. The CDR3 DNA follows: TGCGCCAGCAACCCCCAGGGGTCGAACACTGAAGCTTTCTTT.

As to this clone: This sequence may be a read error, since a much larger clone differs from it by one base. The chain uses TRBV3-1 (or the pseudogene TRBV3-2) and TRBJ2-7; weak D call: TRBD1 (6 bases). V gave up 4 bases and J gave up 1 base, with 8 bases separating them. Germline V gene sequence: CDR1 LGHDT, CDR2 YNNKEL (reference sequence). CDR3 length: 13 amino acids. The CDR3 here is CASSPDSSYEQYF. The CDR3 coding sequence is TGTGCCAGCAGCCCGGACAGTTCCTACGAGCAGTACTTC.